This T cell receptor beta chain was captured by sequencing in a study of blood T cell repertoires in COVID-19 (dated by TCRdb to the early 2020s). About the investigation overall: Samples from collaborators originated in the United States, Italy and Spain and spanned both the acute and convalescent phases of COVID-19. The prospective study material was composed of cDNA or gDNA derived from T cells, B-cell-depleted T cells, or PBMCs. Subjects who had been exposed to COVID-19, were actively infected with it, or had recovered from it provided the deeply sampled blood TCRbeta repertoires that made up the dataset. The repertoires were released in a freely available public database meant as a resource for research on the immune response to SARS-CoV-2. Samples came from the ongoing ImmuneRACE study (first 160 participants) plus 1,254 subjects from 6 global collaborators. A de-identified subject ID, COVID-19 status, age in years and sex were almost always included in the sample metadata. Where available, HLA class I and class II types were obtained from metadata supplied by the sample provider rather than from assay-based typing.

Points the paper makes about the study in general: The amount of clinical and demographic metadata varied by source and participant and was provided uncurated.

This clone was found a few times. No cognate antigen has been identified for it. No quality values exist for individual bases; no much larger clone is one base distant. TCRbeta CDR3 regions were amplified from genomic DNA by means of the immunoSEQ Assay, a bias-controlled multiplex PCR. For the original study's pipeline: Nucleated cell counts per sample were estimated from amplification of reference gene primers within the assay. To quantify the absolute abundance of each unique TCRbeta CDR3 rearrangement, sequence reads were collapsed and filtered. Productive Simpson clonality was computed per sample as the square root of Simpson's diversity index over productive rearrangements. Sourced from immuneACCESS, this table was stored by TCRdb with only in-frame sequences that have V and J called. A share of the clones is absent; for the studies checked, an unresolved V gene accounts for under half, and the remainder has no known explanation. That table gives V, J and clone size, and the DNA gave D and trimming. The sample has under 300,000 clones on record, 80% to 90% of them singletons. Approximately 10% of the sample rests with the top ten.

The CDR3 numbers 15 residues from cysteine through phenylalanine. Only the CDR3 part of the read is kept: 45 bases, read in frame from the first base. The germline V gene specifies MNHEY as CDR1 and SVGEGT as CDR2. The V end loses 5 bases and the J end loses 2 bases, and a stretch of 15 bases separates them. Collaborating institutions collected whole blood in K2EDTA tubes following their own protocols. For TCRbeta analysis, collaborators shipped samples in one of three forms: frozen whole blood, isolated PBMCs, or DNA extracted from either of those sample types. The clonotype was recovered from a woman in her 70s with acute or convalescent COVID-19. Sequencing was done on a sample of peripheral blood. The V and J segments used are TRBV6-2 or TRBV6-3 and TRBJ2-5; possibly the D gene is TRBD2, per 6 matching bases. The bases read TGTGCCAGCAGTACTTTCCGGGAGTTACAAGAGACCCAGTACTTC. Its translation is CASSTFRELQETQYF.